This section outlines one T cell receptor beta chain sequence together with its context. What it recognizes is unknown. This CDR3 has 15 residues. After removal of 5 bases from V and 5 bases from J, the junction contained 10 bases not matched to a gene. The V gene's germline CDR1 is PRHDT and CDR2 FYEKMQ (reference sequence). These data come from a study of graft-versus-host responses after intestinal transplantation. Sequencing used immunoSEQ multiplex PCR; TCRdb keeps in-frame clones, though not all of them. This table holds more than 75,000 clones, less than 95% found once. This clonotype was sampled from a human donor who was the organ donor for an intestinal transplant. The sample in question was unstimulated CD4+ T cells sorted from spleen or lymph node cells, obtained before transplant. The J gene is TRBJ1-2, the V gene TRBV13; 8 nucleotides align to TRBD1. The CDR3 reads CASSGRTGPVYGYTF. The CDR3 region has the DNA TGTGCCAGCAGCGGCCGGACAGGGCCAGTTTATGGCTACACCTTC.